The rows below give T cell receptor beta chains drawn from one sample of a study of CD8 T cells in ankylosing spondylitis. A single record per CDR3 protein comes from TCRdb applying MiXCR to the 5' RACE reads. Of nearly 350,000 distinct CDR3 sequences in the sample, around 15% are singletons; the top ten hold roughly 0.99%. The source material was blood, either unsorted or a sorted T cell fraction (not recorded which). These receptors all come from a male donor with ankylosing spondylitis or in good health (not recorded which). CDR3s include the opening cysteine and the closing phenylalanine or tryptophan. The D gene is left open where the match is weak. Clone size is shown for a subset of rows, as once, few, many or a class of expanded clone.

. | . | 16 | TRBJ1-1 | TRBV5-1 | CASSSTPGTENTEAFF | TGCGCCAGCAGCTCCACCCCCGGGACTGAGAACACTGAAGCTTTCTTT
few | . | 9 | TRBJ2-3 | TRBV24-1 | CATRRLQYF | TGTGCCACCAGGCGGTTGCAGTATTTT
. | . | 14 | TRBJ2-7 | TRBV20-1 | CSASRGTDPYEQYF | TGCAGTGCAAGTAGAGGGACGGACCCCTACGAGCAGTACTTC
few | TRBD1 | 14 | TRBJ1-2 | TRBV5-1 | CASSSGGRVEGYTF | TGCGCCAGCAGCTCAGGGGGCAGGGTAGAAGGCTACACCTTC
few | . | 16 | TRBJ1-2 | TRBV28 | CASSDEGLGGSYGYTF | TGTGCCAGCAGCGATGAGGGGTTGGGGGGAAGCTATGGCTACACCTTC
few | . | 13 | TRBJ2-7 | TRBV7-8 | CASSLAITREQYF | TGTGCCAGCAGCTTAGCCATTACCCGGGAGCAGTACTTC
few | TRBD1 | 17 | TRBJ2-6 | TRBV7-2 | CASSYGQGESGANVLTF | TGTGCCAGCAGCTACGGACAGGGTGAATCTGGGGCCAACGTCCTGACTTTC
. | . | 15 | TRBJ2-5 | TRBV20-1 | CSARKPQGLQETQYF | TGCAGTGCTCGTAAACCACAGGGTTTACAAGAGACCCAGTACTTC
. | . | 14 | TRBJ1-1 | TRBV20-1 | CSAKVAGANTEAFF | TGCAGTGCAAAGGTGGCGGGGGCAAACACTGAAGCTTTCTTT
. | . | 15 | TRBJ2-3 | TRBV10-1 | CASSDRGLSTDTQYF | TGCGCCAGCAGTGACCGGGGGCTTAGCACAGATACGCAGTATTTT
. | . | 13 | TRBJ2-1 | TRBV3-1 | CASSGLATHEQFF | TGTGCCAGCAGCGGCCTAGCGACCCATGAGCAGTTCTTC
few | . | 14 | TRBJ1-6 | TRBV19 | CASTRTQGGSPLHF | TGTGCCAGTACCAGAACGCAGGGCGGCTCACCCCTCCACTTT
. | TRBD1 | 15 | TRBJ1-5 | TRBV24-1 | CATTLAGQPHQPQHF | TGTGCCACCACCCTGGCGGGACAGCCGCATCAGCCCCAGCATTTT
few | . | 11 | TRBJ2-1 | TRBV18 | CASSPGHEQFF | TGTGCCAGCTCACCAGGGCATGAGCAGTTCTTC
few | TRBD1 | 15 | TRBJ1-1 | TRBV7-9 | CASSPTGGADTEAFF | TGTGCCAGCAGCCCGACAGGGGGCGCGGATACTGAAGCTTTCTTT
. | TRBD2 | 15 | TRBJ2-7 | TRBV6-1 | CASSVAQRGSYEQYF | TGTGCCAGTAGCGTGGCCCAGCGGGGGTCCTACGAGCAGTACTTC
many | TRBD1 | 14 | TRBJ1-4 | TRBV20-1 | CSAAQGRDNEKLFF | TGCAGTGCGGCACAGGGGAGAGATAATGAAAAACTGTTTTTT
. | . | 14 | TRBJ1-1 | TRBV19 | CASSIRGEDTEAFF | TGTGCCAGTAGTATACGGGGAGAGGACACTGAAGCTTTCTTT
. | . | 14 | TRBJ2-1 | TRBV5-1 | CASSLQGLYNEQFF | TGCGCCAGCAGCTTACAGGGCCTCTACAATGAGCAGTTCTTC
few | . | 12 | TRBJ2-4 | TRBV20-1 | CSAGRGENIQYF | TGCAGTGCGGGACGGGGAGAAAACATTCAGTACTTC
few | . | 16 | TRBJ2-5 | TRBV18 | CASSRSSPAKGETQYF | TGTGCCAGCTCCCGTTCATCCCCCGCCAAGGGAGAGACCCAGTACTTC
few | . | 14 | TRBJ2-5 | TRBV5-1 | CASSLQVGRETQYF | TGCGCCAGCAGCTTGCAAGTTGGACGAGAGACCCAGTACTTC
few | TRBD2 | 17 | TRBJ2-5 | TRBV4-1 | CASSQGEGLAVPGTQYF | TGCGCCAGCAGCCAGGGTGAGGGACTAGCGGTCCCAGGGACCCAGTACTTC
once | . | 14 | TRBJ1-1 | TRBV7-9 | CASRPQAGASGAFF | TGTGCCAGCAGGCCTCAGGCCGGTGCGAGCGGAGCTTTCTTT
few | TRBD1 | 13 | TRBJ1-2 | TRBV5-1 | CASSNGQGNGYTF | TGCGCCAGCAGCAACGGACAGGGAAATGGCTACACCTTC
few | . | 17 | TRBJ2-7 | TRBV4-2 | CASSQEVVSGPSYEQYF | TGTGCCAGCAGCCAAGAAGTGGTAAGCGGTCCCTCCTACGAGCAGTACTTC
. | . | 13 | TRBJ2-5 | TRBV7-2 | CASSLRRAETQYF | TGTGCCAGCAGCTTAAGGCGGGCAGAGACCCAGTACTTC
few | TRBD1 | 13 | TRBJ2-5 | TRBV5-1 | CASSQDRVGTQYF | TGCGCCAGCAGCCAGGACAGGGTCGGGACCCAGTACTTC
few | TRBD2 | 16 | TRBJ2-3 | TRBV5-4 | CASSLQTSPNTDTQYF | TGTGCCAGCAGCTTGCAGACTAGCCCGAACACAGATACGCAGTATTTT
. | TRBD2 | 15 | TRBJ2-7 | TRBV6-5 | CASSSGLAGTHEQYF | TGTGCCAGCAGTTCCGGATTAGCGGGAACCCACGAGCAGTACTTC
. | . | 15 | TRBJ2-3 | TRBV20-1 | CSASPRGGGTDTQYF | TGCAGTGCTAGCCCCAGGGGAGGAGGCACAGATACGCAGTATTTT
few | . | 13 | TRBJ1-3 | TRBV4-1 | CASSTTGLNTIYF | TGCGCCAGCAGCACTACAGGGCTCAACACCATATATTTT
. | . | 14 | TRBJ2-7 | TRBV20-1 | CSARGTYNTYEQYF | TGCAGTGCTAGAGGCACTTACAATACCTACGAGCAGTACTTC
few | . | 14 | TRBJ2-3 | TRBV3-1 | CASSQSWGRDTQYF | TGTGCCAGCAGCCAAAGCTGGGGGAGGGATACGCAGTATTTT
. | . | 14 | TRBJ2-3 | TRBV28 | CASSFSGGSDTQYF | TGTGCCAGCAGTTTTTCAGGGGGGTCGGATACGCAGTATTTT
. | . | 14 | TRBJ2-7 | TRBV5-6 | CASSFDSRSYEQYF | TGTGCCAGCAGCTTCGACAGCCGCTCCTACGAGCAGTACTTC
many | . | 15 | TRBJ1-1 | TRBV3-1 | CASSRWDFSNTEAFF | TGTGCCAGCAGCCGTTGGGACTTCTCGAACACTGAAGCTTTCTTT
. | TRBD2 | 13 | TRBJ2-1 | TRBV20-1 | CSASPAGVYEQFF | TGCAGTGCTAGCCCAGCGGGAGTATATGAGCAGTTCTTC
few | . | 13 | TRBJ2-1 | TRBV3-1 | CASSQPFAGEQFF | TGTGCCAGCAGCCAACCCTTTGCGGGAGAGCAGTTCTTC
few | . | 13 | TRBJ1-3 | TRBV20-1 | CSARGITGNTIYF | TGCAGTGCGAGGGGTATCACTGGAAACACCATATATTTT
few | TRBD2 | 16 | TRBJ2-1 | TRBV12-3/TRBV12-4 | CASSPIVISGAGEQFF | TGTGCCAGCAGTCCTATAGTGATTAGCGGGGCGGGTGAGCAGTTCTTC
. | . | 14 | TRBJ1-3 | TRBV3-1 | CASSPFAVGNTIYF | TGTGCCAGCAGCCCCTTCGCCGTGGGAAACACCATATATTTT
many | . | 15 | TRBJ2-7 | TRBV10-3 | CAISDSTGSRYEQYF | TGTGCCATCAGTGATTCTACGGGCTCCCGCTACGAGCAGTACTTC
. | TRBD1 | 16 | TRBJ2-2 | TRBV5-6 | CASSRMGQGDTGELSF | TGTGCCAGCAGCAGAATGGGACAGGGGGACACCGGGGAGCTGTCTTTT
few | . | 11 | TRBJ2-7 | TRBV20-1 | CSARQHYEQYF | TGCAGTGCACGACAGCACTACGAGCAGTACTTC
few | TRBD1 | 14 | TRBJ2-7 | TRBV29-1 | CSAETGTGPNEQYF | TGCAGCGCCGAAACCGGGACAGGGCCAAATGAGCAGTACTTC
many | . | 12 | TRBJ1-2 | TRBV29-1 | CSGGAANYGYTF | TGCAGCGGCGGGGCGGCTAACTATGGCTACACCTTC
many | . | 14 | TRBJ2-2 | TRBV10-2 | CASSERGGTGELFF | TGCGCCAGCTCCGAGAGGGGGGGGACCGGGGAGCTGTTTTTT
. | . | 14 | TRBJ1-1 | TRBV5-5 | CASSLDLNRVEAFF | TGTGCCAGCAGCTTGGACCTCAATCGAGTCGAAGCTTTCTTT
. | TRBD1 | 16 | TRBJ2-5 | TRBV3-1 | CASSLETGRGQETQYF | TGTGCCAGCAGCCTCGAAACGGGCAGGGGGCAAGAGACCCAGTACTTC
once | . | 15 | TRBJ2-2 | TRBV12-3/TRBV12-4 | CASSPSRGSGRELFF | TGTGCCAGCAGTCCCTCCAGGGGTAGCGGCAGGGAGCTGTTTTTT
. | . | 12 | TRBJ1-1 | TRBV6-5 | CASFGGNTEAFF | TGTGCCAGCTTCGGCGGGAACACTGAAGCTTTCTTT
once | TRBD2 | 14 | TRBJ2-3 | TRBV30 | CAWTSGRATDTQYF | TGTGCCTGGACTAGCGGGAGGGCCACAGATACGCAGTATTTT
few | . | 13 | TRBJ2-5 | TRBV11-2 | CASSKGSIETQYF | TGTGCCAGCAGCAAAGGCTCGATTGAGACCCAGTACTTC
few | TRBD1 | 14 | TRBJ2-7 | TRBV7-9 | CASSPGQTTYEQYF | TGTGCCAGCAGCCCGGGACAGACAACCTACGAGCAGTACTTC
few | TRBD2 | 14 | TRBJ2-7 | TRBV10-3 | CATSGTSGGDEQYF | TGTGCCACTTCCGGGACTAGCGGAGGAGACGAGCAGTACTTC
. | . | 12 | TRBJ1-6 | TRBV7-9 | CATGEGISPLHF | TGTGCCACCGGCGAGGGGATTTCACCCCTCCACTTT
. | . | 14 | TRBJ1-5 | TRBV5-1 | CASSTDGSNQPQHF | TGCGCCAGCAGCACCGACGGTAGCAATCAGCCCCAGCATTTT
few | TRBD2 | 16 | TRBJ2-5 | TRBV7-2 | CASSPGTSGSVETQYF | TGTGCCAGCAGCCCCGGGACTAGCGGGAGTGTAGAGACCCAGTACTTC
. | . | 12 | TRBJ2-5 | TRBV5-1 | CASSQQQETQYF | TGCGCCAGCAGCCAGCAACAAGAGACCCAGTACTTC